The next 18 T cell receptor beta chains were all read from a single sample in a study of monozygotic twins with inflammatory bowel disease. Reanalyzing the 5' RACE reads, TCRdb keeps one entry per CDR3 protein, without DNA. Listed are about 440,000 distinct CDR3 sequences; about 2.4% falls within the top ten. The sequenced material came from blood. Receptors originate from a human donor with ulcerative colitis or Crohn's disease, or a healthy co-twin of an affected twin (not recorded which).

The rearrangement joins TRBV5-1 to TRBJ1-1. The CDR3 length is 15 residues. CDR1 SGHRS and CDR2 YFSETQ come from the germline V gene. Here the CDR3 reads CASSFEQGGYTEAFF.

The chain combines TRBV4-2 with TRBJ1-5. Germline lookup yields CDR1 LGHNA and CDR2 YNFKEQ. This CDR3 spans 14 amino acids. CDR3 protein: CASSQEKGNQPQHF.

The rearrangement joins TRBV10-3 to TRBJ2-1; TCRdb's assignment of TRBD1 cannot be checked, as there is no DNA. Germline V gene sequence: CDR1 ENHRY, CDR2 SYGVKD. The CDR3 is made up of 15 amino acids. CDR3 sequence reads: CAISGAGRFYNEQFF.

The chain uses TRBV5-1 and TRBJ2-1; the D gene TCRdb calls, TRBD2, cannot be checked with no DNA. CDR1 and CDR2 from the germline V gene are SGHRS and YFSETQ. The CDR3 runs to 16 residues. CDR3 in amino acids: CASSLDVGGGGNEQFF.

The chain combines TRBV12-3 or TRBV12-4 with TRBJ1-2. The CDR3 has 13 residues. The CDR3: CASSRGLEGGYTF.

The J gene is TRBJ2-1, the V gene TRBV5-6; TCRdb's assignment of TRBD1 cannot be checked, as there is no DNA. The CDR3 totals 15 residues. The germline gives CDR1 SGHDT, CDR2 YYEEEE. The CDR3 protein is CASSLERGAYNEQFF.

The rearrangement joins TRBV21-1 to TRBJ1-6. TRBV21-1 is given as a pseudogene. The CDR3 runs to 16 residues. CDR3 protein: CASSKGVATMDSPLHF.

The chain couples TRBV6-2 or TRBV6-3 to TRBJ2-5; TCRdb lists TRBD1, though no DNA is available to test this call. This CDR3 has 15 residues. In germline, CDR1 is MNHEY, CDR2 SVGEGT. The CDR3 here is CASSYQQGWGETQYF.

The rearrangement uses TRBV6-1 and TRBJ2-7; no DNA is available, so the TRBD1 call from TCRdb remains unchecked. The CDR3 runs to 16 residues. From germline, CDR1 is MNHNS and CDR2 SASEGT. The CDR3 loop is CASSEALLGTDYEQYF.

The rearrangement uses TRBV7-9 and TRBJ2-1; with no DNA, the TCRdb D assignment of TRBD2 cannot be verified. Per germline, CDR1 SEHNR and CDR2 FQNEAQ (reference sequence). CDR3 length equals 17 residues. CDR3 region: CASSLSSGISSYNEQFF.

The CDR3 is CASSLADRADTQYF. J is TRBJ2-3 and V is TRBV12-3 or TRBV12-4; TCRdb designates TRBD1, a call that cannot be tested without DNA. This CDR3 is 14 amino acids long.

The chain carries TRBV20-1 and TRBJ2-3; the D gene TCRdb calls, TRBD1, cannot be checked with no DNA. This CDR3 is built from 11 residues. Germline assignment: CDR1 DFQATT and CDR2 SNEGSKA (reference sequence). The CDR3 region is CSAAAGGTQYF.

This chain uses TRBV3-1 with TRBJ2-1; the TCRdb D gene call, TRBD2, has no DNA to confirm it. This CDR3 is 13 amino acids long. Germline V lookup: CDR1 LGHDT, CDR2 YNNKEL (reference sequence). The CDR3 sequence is CASSPAEGNEQFF.

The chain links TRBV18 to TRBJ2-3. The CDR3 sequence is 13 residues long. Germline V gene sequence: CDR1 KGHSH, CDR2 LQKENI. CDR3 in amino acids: CASSPASGYTQYF.

This CDR3 reads CASSPGGAGRETQYF. V usage is TRBV7-2 and J usage is TRBJ2-5; the D gene TCRdb calls, TRBD1, cannot be checked with no DNA. The CDR3 totals 15 residues. The V gene's germline CDR1 is SGHTA and CDR2 FQGNSA.

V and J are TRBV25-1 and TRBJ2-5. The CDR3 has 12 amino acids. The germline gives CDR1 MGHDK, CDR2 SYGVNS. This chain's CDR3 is CASSEGLETQYF.

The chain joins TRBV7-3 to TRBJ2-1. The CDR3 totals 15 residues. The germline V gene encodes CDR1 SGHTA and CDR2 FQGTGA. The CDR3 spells CASSLTVGGPSEQFF.

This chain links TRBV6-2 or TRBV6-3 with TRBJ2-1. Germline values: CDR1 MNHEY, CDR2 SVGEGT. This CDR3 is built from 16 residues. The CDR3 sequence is CASSYSKKLAGDEQFF.